This T cell receptor beta chain was identified during a study of blood T cell repertoires in COVID-19. Study background: Samples of COVID-19 (acute and convalescent) were obtained from the United States, Italy and Spain. PBMCs, B-cell-depleted T cells, or T cells provided the cDNA or gDNA that made up the material.

CDR3 length: 16 amino acids. Germline V lookup: CDR1 LNHDA, CDR2 SQIVND (reference sequence). The trim removed 1 base at V and 4 bases at J, leaving 7 bases unmatched. This clone is a singleton in its sample. Study processing details: Estimates of nucleated cell counts were drawn from the amplification of reference gene primers. Sequencing used immunoSEQ multiplex PCR; TCRdb keeps in-frame clones, though not all of them. V and J calls plus clone size are reproduced from that table; the DNA served to infer D and trimming. The sample holds fewer than 450,000 clones, approximately 90% seen once. Material for sequencing was PBMCs or T cells enriched from blood (not recorded which). The TCR originated in a woman aged 18-35 years who had recovered from COVID-19. The rearrangement uses TRBV19 and TRBJ1-5; TRBD1 matches 7 bases. The CDR3 protein is CASSIGSGRGNQPQHF. CDR3 DNA sequence: TGTGCCAGTAGTATAGGGTCCGGCAGGGGGAATCAGCCCCAGCATTTT.